The 28 T cell receptor beta chains given below trace back to one sample, sequenced in a study of beta chain features in type 1 diabetes. Of the isolated RNA, all was reverse transcribed, and so the sequenced material was expressed TCRB transcripts. Only in-frame clones appear in the TCRdb table, and some are missing; sequencing was by immunoSEQ multiplex PCR. The data hold about half a million clones, with around 28% observed a single time. The sample comprised naive CD4+ T cells from blood. The source is a man in his late teens or twenties in good health.

The gene calls are TRBV27 and TRBJ2-2; 9 positions agree with TRBD1. Germline V gene lookup returns CDR1 MNHEY and CDR2 SMNVEV (reference sequence). The V and J ends lost 7 bases and 6 bases, in that order; junction bases with no gene match: 12. The CDR3 length is 16 residues. CDR3 in amino acids: CASKPTGQGLPGELFF. CDR3 in DNA: TGTGCCAGCAAACCCACCGGACAGGGGTTGCCCGGGGAGCTGTTTTTT.

This chain uses TRBV18 with TRBJ2-5; D gene uncertain. This CDR3 region has 12 residues. Trimming cost V 5 bases and J 2 bases, with 6 bases left between them. Germline lookup yields CDR1 KGHSH and CDR2 LQKENI. CDR3 coding DNA: TGTGCCAGCTCAGCCCTTCAAGAGACCCAGTACTTC. It is translated as CASSALQETQYF. The variable domain in full, completed from reference TRBV18 and TRBJ2-5, reads NAGVMQNPRHLVRRRGQEARLRCSPMKGHSHVYWYRQLPEEGLKFMVYLQKENIIDESGMPKERFSAEFPKEGPSILRIQQVVRGDSAAYFCASSALQETQYFGPGTRLLVL.

The rearrangement uses TRBV5-1 and TRBJ2-1; the match to TRBD1 covers 8 bases. The germline CDR1 and CDR2 sequences are SGHRS and YFSETQ. The CDR3 spans 14 residues. V trimming: 3 bases; J trimming: 8 bases; junction bases outside the gene matches: 7. The CDR3 DNA follows: TGCGCCAGCAGCTGGACAGGGATGGAGGATGAGCAGTTCTTC. This translates into CASSWTGMEDEQFF.

The CDR3 DNA reads TGCGCCAGCAGCTTGGCCGTCTGGGATACGCAGTATTTT. Its protein product is CASSLAVWDTQYF. This chain connects TRBV5-1 to TRBJ2-3; D call uncertain. The CDR3 extends over 13 amino acids. Germline assignment: CDR1 SGHRS and CDR2 YFSETQ. V was clipped by 0 bases and J by 6 bases, with 8 bases between them.

This clone was counted between two and nine times. This chain joins TRBV19 and TRBJ1-1, with D hard to call. The ends were cut back, 2 bases at V and 3 bases at J, with 7 bases in the middle. CDR3 length: 13 amino acids. Germline CDR1 reads LNHDA; CDR2 reads SQIVND (reference sequence). Here the CDR3 DNA reads TGTGCCAGTAGTATAACCACAGACACTGAAGCTTTCTTT. Translation: CASSITTDTEAFF.

The chain combines TRBV7-9 with TRBJ2-5; the D call may be TRBD1 or TRBD2 (5 bases each). This CDR3 comprises 12 residues. CDR1 SEHNR and CDR2 FQNEAQ come from the germline V gene (reference sequence). Trimming took 5 bases from V and 9 from J, leaving 13 bases between them. The CDR3 DNA is TGTGCCAGCAGCCCCTCCCGAGGGGCCCAGTACTTC. Protein sequence: CASSPSRGAQYF.

The table lists this clone with a few counts. Other DNA variants within this sample encode the same CDR3. The rearrangement uses TRBV30 and TRBJ1-2; D not resolved. The CDR3 runs 11 residues. V was shortened by 0 bases and J by 8 bases, with 7 bases between the two germline ends. CDR1 and CDR2 (germline): GTSNPN, SVGIG (reference sequence). Written as DNA, the CDR3 is TGTGCCTGGAGTGTCAGGAGCGGCTACACCTTC. It is translated as CAWSVRSGYTF.

This rearrangement joins TRBV7-2 to TRBJ1-2; 8 bases map to TRBD1. V trimming: 6 bases; J trimming: 5 bases; junction bases outside the gene matches: 8. This CDR3 region has 14 residues. Germline V gene lookup returns CDR1 SGHTA and CDR2 FQGNSA. This CDR3 reads CASSLPGGRYGYTF. CDR3 DNA sequence: TGTGCCAGCAGTCTACCAGGGGGCCGGTATGGCTACACCTTC.

This clone was recorded only once. V and J are TRBV13 and TRBJ2-7; 8 bases fit TRBD1. The CDR3 length is 14 residues. Germline CDR1 and CDR2: PRHDT and FYEKMQ (reference sequence). The junction had 6 bases not matched to a gene; V was cut back by 3 bases and J by 5 bases. This CDR3 is CASSFQDRADEQYF. In nucleotides, the CDR3 is TGTGCCAGCAGCTTCCAGGACAGGGCCGACGAGCAGTACTTC. The whole variable domain, filled in from reference TRBV13 and TRBJ2-7, reads AAGVIQSPRHLIKEKRETATLKCYPIPRHDTVYWYQQGPGQDPQFLISFYEKMQSDKGSIPDRFSAQQFSDYHSELNMSSLELGDSALYFCASSFQDRADEQYFGPGTRLTVT.

This clone has a handful of counts. The chain links TRBV30 to TRBJ2-3, with a possible D match to TRBD1 (6 bases). The CDR3 has 13 amino acids. From germline, CDR1 is GTSNPN and CDR2 SVGIG (reference sequence). Trimming cost V 3 bases and J 2 bases, with 9 bases left between them. The CDR3 sequence is CAWRQGITDTQYF. CDR3 nucleotides: TGTGCCTGGAGGCAGGGGATCACAGATACGCAGTATTTT.

This clone was recorded a few times. V usage is TRBV13 and J usage is TRBJ2-7; 8 positions match TRBD1. CDR3 length: 14 residues. Per the germline V gene, CDR1 is PRHDT and CDR2 is FYEKMQ (reference sequence). V lost 8 bases and J lost 2; bases outside the gene matches: 8. This chain's CDR3 is CASSPTGATYEQYF. In nucleotides, the CDR3 is TGTGCCAGCTCACCGACAGGGGCTACCTACGAGCAGTACTTC. Drawing the rest from reference TRBV13 and TRBJ2-7, the complete variable domain is AAGVIQSPRHLIKEKRETATLKCYPIPRHDTVYWYQQGPGQDPQFLISFYEKMQSDKGSIPDRFSAQQFSDYHSELNMSSLELGDSALYFCASSPTGATYEQYFGPGTRLTVT.

The chain couples TRBV7-9 to TRBJ2-5; D might be TRBD1 or TRBD2, each matching 5 bases. Germline loops: CDR1 SEHNR, CDR2 FQNEAQ (reference sequence). The germline V and J ends were trimmed by 6 bases and 4 bases, with 9 bases remaining between them. The CDR3 sequence is 12 residues long. The CDR3 bases are TGTGCCAGCAGAGGGGACGGAGAGACCCAGTACTTC. This translates into CASRGDGETQYF.

The sample holds a few counts of this clone. CDR3 in DNA: TGTGCCAGCAGCTTAGGAGCGAGGGCCTCTTACGAGCAGTACTTC. Its protein product is CASSLGARASYEQYF. The chain has TRBV13 and TRBJ2-7; tentatively, D is TRBD2 (5 bases). Germline assignment: CDR1 PRHDT and CDR2 FYEKMQ (reference sequence). Trimming removed 0 bases at V and 4 bases at J, with 13 bases between. This CDR3 contains 15 residues.

This clone was counted a few times. The chain uses TRBV29-1 and TRBJ2-6, with D maybe TRBD1 (6 bases). Germline V gene sequence: CDR1 SQVTM, CDR2 ANQGSEA. Trimming took 6 bases from V and 0 from J, leaving 9 bases between them. The CDR3 sequence is 14 residues long. CDR3 protein: CSVGGHSGANVLTF. The CDR3 DNA sequence: TGCAGCGTAGGGGGACACTCTGGGGCCAACGTCCTGACTTTC.

V and J are TRBV29-1 and TRBJ2-1; 9 bases are shared with TRBD1. The CDR3 spans 14 residues. CDR1 and CDR2 (germline): SQVTM, ANQGSEA. Losses at the gene ends were 3 bases for V and 8 bases for J; bases not matched to a gene: 8. The DNA of the CDR3 is TGCAGCGTTGATCAGGGACAGGGTGGCGATGAGCAGTTCTTC. Translating it yields CSVDQGQGGDEQFF.

The rearrangement joins TRBV25-1 to TRBJ1-4, with D uncertain. Germline-derived CDR1 and CDR2 are MGHDK and SYGVNS. The CDR3 runs to 13 residues. V was trimmed by 3 bases and J by 8 bases, leaving 10 bases between them. The CDR3 reads CASSDPGREKLFF. The CDR3 nucleotides are TGTGCCAGCAGTGACCCCGGGAGGGAAAAACTGTTTTTT.

CDR3 in DNA: TGTGCCAGGGCTAGCGGGGCCACAGATACGCAGTATTTT. Translation gives CARASGATDTQYF. The rearrangement links TRBV10-3 to TRBJ2-3, with 9 nucleotides matching TRBD2. Germline CDR1 reads ENHRY; CDR2 reads SYGVKD. V trimming: 10 bases; J trimming: 2 bases; junction bases outside the gene matches: 4. The CDR3 runs 13 residues.

Comment on this clone: The junction departs from germline at one end; a sequencing error may be responsible. The chain has TRBV23-1 and TRBJ1-4; D gene uncertain. TRBV23-1 is flagged as an ORF with uncertain function. There are 15 residues in the CDR3. The CDR3 region is CASNQGWQNGEKLFF. The CDR3 DNA reads as TGCGCCAGCAATCAAGGTTGGCAGAATGGTGAAAAACTGTTTTTT.

This clone has a handful of counts. CDR3 bases: TGCAGCGTTGAAAGGGGAGGGGCCGAGCAGTACTTC. It encodes CSVERGGAEQYF. The genes are TRBV29-1 and TRBJ2-7; TRBD2 aligns across 7 bases. V shed 2 bases and J 6 bases; nucleotides not matched to a gene: 4. The CDR3 runs to 12 residues. Germline loops: CDR1 SQVTM, CDR2 ANQGSEA.

This clone has more than one count but fewer than ten. This rearrangement joins TRBV28 to TRBJ1-4; no clear D gene. Trimming cost V 6 bases and J 12 bases, with 14 bases left between them. Looked up from germline, CDR1 is MDHEN and CDR2 is SYDVKM. This CDR3 spans 12 amino acids. This chain's CDR3 is CASSQPGHQLFF. The CDR3 DNA follows: TGTGCCAGCAGCCAACCGGGTCATCAACTGTTTTTT.

This clone was seen a handful of times. The CDR3 reads CASSSRVAVDEQFF. As DNA, the CDR3 is TGTGCCAGCAGCTCACGGGTTGCCGTCGATGAGCAGTTCTTC. The chain employs TRBV9 and TRBJ2-1; no definite D call. This CDR3 contains 14 residues. CDR1 and CDR2 (germline): SGDLS, YYNGEE. The V and J ends lost 4 bases and 8 bases respectively, with 16 bases between them.

This chain uses TRBV7-3 with TRBJ2-1; tentatively, D is TRBD1 (6 bases). Germline V gives CDR1 SGHTA, CDR2 FQGTGA. Trimming removed 5 bases at V and 6 bases at J, with 11 bases between. The CDR3 spans 13 residues. The CDR3, as DNA: TGTGCCAGCAGCGATGCAGGGGCCAATGAGCAGTTCTTC. It yields the protein CASSDAGANEQFF. The full variable domain, with the rest looked up from reference TRBV7-3 and TRBJ2-1, is GAGVSQTPSNKVTEKGKYVELRCDPISGHTALYWYRQSLGQGPEFLIYFQGTGAADDSGLPNDRFFAVRPEGSVSTLKIQRTERGDSAVYLCASSDAGANEQFFGPGTRLTVL.

This clone was seen more than once but under ten times. Other nucleotide sequences from this sample produce the same CDR3. This rearrangement joins TRBV5-1 to TRBJ1-1, with 7 bases that match TRBD1. The trim removed 4 bases at V and 0 bases at J, leaving 3 bases unmatched. The CDR3 is 14 amino acids. Germline V gene lookup returns CDR1 SGHRS and CDR2 YFSETQ. In DNA form, the CDR3 reads TGCGCCAGCAGCCCGGGACAGATGAACACTGAAGCTTTCTTT. Its translation: CASSPGQMNTEAFF.

This clone was observed a handful of times. The same CDR3 can be traced to other DNA sequences in this sample. The chain has TRBV5-1 and TRBJ2-3; D is undetermined. V lost 3 bases and J lost 2, with 7 bases in between. Looked up from germline, CDR1 is SGHRS and CDR2 is YFSETQ. This CDR3 contains 13 residues. The CDR3 sequence: CASSSLPTDTQYF. CDR3 nucleotides: TGCGCCAGCAGCTCCCTCCCCACAGATACGCAGTATTTT.

The V gene is TRBV4-1, the J gene TRBJ2-7, with D hard to call. Germline lookup yields CDR1 MGHRA and CDR2 YSYEKL. Trimming stripped 0 bases from V and 4 bases from J, with 7 bases between. This CDR3 contains 13 residues. The CDR3 sequence: CASSQDPEYEQYF. In DNA form, the CDR3 reads TGCGCCAGCAGCCAAGACCCGGAATACGAGCAGTACTTC.

This clone has more than one count but fewer than ten. J is TRBJ2-3 and V is TRBV5-6, with 12 bases matching TRBD2. The CDR3 consists of 15 residues. CDR1 and CDR2 from the germline V gene are SGHDT and YYEEEE. Trimming took 2 bases from V and 6 from J; bases not matched to a gene: 4. CDR3 nucleotide sequence: TGTGCCAGCAGCTTTCGGACTAGCGGGACTGATACGCAGTATTTT. Translating gives CASSFRTSGTDTQYF. The full variable domain, in which reference TRBV5-6 and TRBJ2-3 provide the parts outside the CDR3, is DAGVTQSPTHLIKTRGQQVTLRCSPKSGHDTVSWYQQALGQGPQFIFQYYEEEERQRGNFPDRFSGHQFPNYSSELNVNALLLGDSALYLCASSFRTSGTDTQYFGPGTRLTVL.

This clone was seen a handful of times. V and J are TRBV5-4 and TRBJ2-6; D is undetermined. Trimming took off 4 bases at V and 4 bases at J, with 15 bases between the two ends. Germline CDR1 reads SGHNT; CDR2 reads YYREEE (reference sequence). CDR3 size: 16 residues. CDR3 residues: CASSHRKADGANVLTF. CDR3 coding DNA: TGTGCCAGCAGCCACAGAAAGGCGGACGGGGCCAACGTCCTGACTTTC.

The V call is TRBV19, the J call TRBJ2-1; D possibly uses TRBD1 or TRBD2 (6 bases each). Germline V lookup: CDR1 LNHDA, CDR2 SQIVND (reference sequence). V lost 3 bases, J lost 4 bases, and 13 bases lay in between. The CDR3 sequence is 15 residues long. CDR3 coding DNA: TGTGCCAGTAGTATCGAGGGGGGCTTGTACAATGAGCAGTTCTTC. Translated: CASSIEGGLYNEQFF.